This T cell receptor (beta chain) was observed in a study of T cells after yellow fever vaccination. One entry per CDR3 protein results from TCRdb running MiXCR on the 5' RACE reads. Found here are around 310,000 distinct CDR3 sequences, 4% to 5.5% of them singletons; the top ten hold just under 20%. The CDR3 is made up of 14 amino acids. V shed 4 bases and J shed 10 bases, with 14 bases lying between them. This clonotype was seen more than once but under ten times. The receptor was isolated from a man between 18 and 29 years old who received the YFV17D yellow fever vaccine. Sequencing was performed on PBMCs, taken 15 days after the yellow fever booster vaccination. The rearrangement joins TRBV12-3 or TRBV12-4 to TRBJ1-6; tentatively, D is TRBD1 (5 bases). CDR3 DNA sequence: TGTGCCAGCAGTTCGGTTGGGGGTGAATCACCCCTCCACTTT. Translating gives CASSSVGGESPLHF.